This TCR beta chain was found in a study of blood T cell repertoires in COVID-19. Study-wide background: Acute and convalescent COVID-19 samples came from the United States, Italy and Spain.

Per the original data handling: Amplification of reference gene primers provided the estimated nucleated cell counts. Sequenced by immunoSEQ multiplex PCR; TCRdb stores in-frame clones only, minus some. V, J and clone size were drawn from that table, and D and trimming were deduced from the DNA. Of 400,000 to 450,000 clones in the sample, about nine tenths are singletons; the top ten hold around 0.6%. The study counted Cohort 3 donors as recovered given two negative PCRs, clearance, or symptom resolution. This CDR3 comprises 15 residues. Germline assignment: CDR1 GTSNPN and CDR2 SVGIG (reference sequence). Between the trimmed V and J ends, which lost 3 bases and 5 bases, there was a span of 19 bases.

The chain has TRBV30 and TRBJ1-1; a weak D match, TRBD1 (5 bases). The receptor's source is a man aged 18 to 30 who had recovered from COVID-19. Sequencing was done on a sample of PBMCs or T cells enriched from blood (not recorded which). CDR3 DNA sequence: TGTGCCTGGAGCAGAGCGTCGGAGCAGGGAACTGAAGCTTTCTTT. It specifies CAWSRASEQGTEAFF.